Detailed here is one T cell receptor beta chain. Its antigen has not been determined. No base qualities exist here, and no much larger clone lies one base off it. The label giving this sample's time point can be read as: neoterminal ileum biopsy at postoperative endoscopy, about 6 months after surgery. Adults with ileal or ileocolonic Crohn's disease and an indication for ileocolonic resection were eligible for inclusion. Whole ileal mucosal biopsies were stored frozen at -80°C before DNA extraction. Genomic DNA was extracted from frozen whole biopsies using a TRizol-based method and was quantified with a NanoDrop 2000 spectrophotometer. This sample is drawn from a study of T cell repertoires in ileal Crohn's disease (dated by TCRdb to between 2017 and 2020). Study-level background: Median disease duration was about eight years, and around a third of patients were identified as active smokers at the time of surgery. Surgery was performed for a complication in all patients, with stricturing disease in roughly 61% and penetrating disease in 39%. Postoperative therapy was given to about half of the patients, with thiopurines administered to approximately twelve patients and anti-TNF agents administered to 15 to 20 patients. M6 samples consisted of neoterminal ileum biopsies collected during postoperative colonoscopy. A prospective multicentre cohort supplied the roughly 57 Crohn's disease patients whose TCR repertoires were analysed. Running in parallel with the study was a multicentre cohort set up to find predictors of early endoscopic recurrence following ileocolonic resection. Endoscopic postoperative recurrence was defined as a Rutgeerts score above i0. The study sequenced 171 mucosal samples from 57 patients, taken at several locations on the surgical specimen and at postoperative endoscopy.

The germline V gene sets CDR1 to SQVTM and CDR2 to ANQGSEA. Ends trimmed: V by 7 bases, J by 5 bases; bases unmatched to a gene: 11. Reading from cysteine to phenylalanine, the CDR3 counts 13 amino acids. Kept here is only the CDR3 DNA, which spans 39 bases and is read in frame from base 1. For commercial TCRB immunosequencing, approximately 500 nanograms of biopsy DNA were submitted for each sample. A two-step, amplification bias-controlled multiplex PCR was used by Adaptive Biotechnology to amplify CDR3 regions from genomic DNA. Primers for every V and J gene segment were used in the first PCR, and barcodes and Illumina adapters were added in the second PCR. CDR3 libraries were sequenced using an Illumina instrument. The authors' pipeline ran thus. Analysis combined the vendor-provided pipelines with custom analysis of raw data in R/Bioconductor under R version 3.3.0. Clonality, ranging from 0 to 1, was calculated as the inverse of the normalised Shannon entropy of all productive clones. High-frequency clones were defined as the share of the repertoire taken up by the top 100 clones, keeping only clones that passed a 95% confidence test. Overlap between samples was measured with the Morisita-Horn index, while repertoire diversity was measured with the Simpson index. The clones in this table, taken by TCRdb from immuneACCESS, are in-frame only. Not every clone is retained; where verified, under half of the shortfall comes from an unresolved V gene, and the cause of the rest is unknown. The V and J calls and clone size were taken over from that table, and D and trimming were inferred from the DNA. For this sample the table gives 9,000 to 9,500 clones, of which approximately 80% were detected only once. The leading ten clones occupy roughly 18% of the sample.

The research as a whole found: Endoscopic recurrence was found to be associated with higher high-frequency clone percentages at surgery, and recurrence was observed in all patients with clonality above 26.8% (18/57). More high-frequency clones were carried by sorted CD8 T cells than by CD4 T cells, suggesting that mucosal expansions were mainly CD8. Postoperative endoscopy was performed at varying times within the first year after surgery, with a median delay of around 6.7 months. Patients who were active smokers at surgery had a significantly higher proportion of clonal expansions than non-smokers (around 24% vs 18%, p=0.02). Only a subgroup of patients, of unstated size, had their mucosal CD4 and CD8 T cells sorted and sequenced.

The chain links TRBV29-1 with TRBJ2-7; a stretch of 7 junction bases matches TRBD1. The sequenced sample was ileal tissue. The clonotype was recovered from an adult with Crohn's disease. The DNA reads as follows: TGCAGCGCCGAGGAACAGGGGAAAAACGAGCAGTACTTC. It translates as CSAEEQGKNEQYF.